The T cell receptor (beta chain) under discussion was sequenced for a study of CD4+ T cells in melanoma. Study outcomes and limitations: In melanoma, neoantigen-specific CD4+ T cells reportedly differed in differentiation state.

On this clone itself: No antigen is known for it.

The CDR3 runs to 14 residues. Trimming stripped 1 base from V and 1 base from J, with 8 bases between. Looked up from germline, CDR1 is SGHNT and CDR2 is YYREEE (reference sequence). Sequencing was performed with immunoSEQ multiplex PCR; in TCRdb, only in-frame clones are kept and a portion is missing. Of about 140,000 clones listed, approximately 91% are singletons. The chain links TRBV5-4 to TRBJ1-2, with D unresolved. This TCR derives from a human donor with melanoma. CDR3 in amino acids: CASSLYGSNYGYTF. The CDR3 DNA is TGTGCCAGCAGCTTGTACGGCAGTAACTATGGCTACACCTTC.